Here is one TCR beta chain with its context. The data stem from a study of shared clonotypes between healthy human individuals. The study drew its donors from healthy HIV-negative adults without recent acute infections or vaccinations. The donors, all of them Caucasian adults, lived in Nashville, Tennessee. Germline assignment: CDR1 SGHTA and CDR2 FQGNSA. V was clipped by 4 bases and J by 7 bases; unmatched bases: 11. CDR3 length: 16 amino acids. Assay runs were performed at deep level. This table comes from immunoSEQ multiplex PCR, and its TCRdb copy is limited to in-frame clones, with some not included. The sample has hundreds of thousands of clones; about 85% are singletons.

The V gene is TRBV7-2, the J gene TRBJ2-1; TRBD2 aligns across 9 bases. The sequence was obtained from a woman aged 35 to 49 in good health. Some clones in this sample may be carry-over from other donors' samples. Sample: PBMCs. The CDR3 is CASSYAGGNSRNEQFF. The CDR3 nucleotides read TGTGCCAGCAGCTACGCGGGAGGGAATAGTAGGAATGAGCAGTTCTTC.